The clone carrying this TCR beta chain occurred once. Its target is unknown. These data originate in a study of cytomegalovirus exposure and HLA in healthy donors. Study background: In a later analysis, the 100 to 150 validation repertoires were reported to have used the same platform as the roughly 700 first-cohort repertoires. Study results and limitations: That first-cohort TCR clusters tended to co-occur in the 120 or so validation repertoires was found in a later analysis. The authors enumerated 150 to 200 TCR beta chains as linked to cytomegalovirus.

Per germline, CDR1 GTSNPN and CDR2 SVGIG (reference sequence). V lost 2 bases to trimming and J lost 7 bases, with 17 bases between them. The CDR3 length is 14 residues. The repertoire was sequenced with immunoSEQ multiplex PCR; TCRdb's copy has only in-frame clones and lacks some. The sample has over 250,000 clones, 80% to 90% seen once. The sequence was obtained from a woman between 18 and 30 years old in good health and CMV-seronegative. The chain couples TRBV30 to TRBJ1-2, with TRBD1 as a possible D gene (6 bases). Sequenced: PBMCs. CDR3 sequence: CAWSPGAGAGGYTF. DNA of the CDR3: TGTGCCTGGAGTCCCGGAGCAGGGGCAGGTGGCTACACCTTC. Looking up the rest from reference TRBV30 and TRBJ1-2 gives the full variable domain: SQTIHQWPATLVQPVGSPLSLECTVEGTSNPNLYWYRQAAGRGLQLLFYSVGIGQISSEVPQNLSASRPQDRQFILSSKKLLLSDSGFYLCAWSPGAGAGGYTFGSGTRLTVV.